This section outlines one T cell receptor beta chain sequence together with its context. Its specificity is not known. This sample was taken from a study of vaccination effects on CD4 cells after COVID-19. TCRdb keeps only in-frame clones here, not all; method: immunoSEQ multiplex PCR. Among some 27,000 clones listed, 50% to 70% were seen once. Isolating CD4+ T cells followed more than 9 days of culture. Cultures got half-medium changes with IL-2 on days 3 and 7. V shed 0 bases and J 2 bases; nucleotides not matched to a gene: 14. The germline gives CDR1 LGHDT, CDR2 YNNKEL (reference sequence). CDR3 length: 21 residues.

The chain couples TRBV3-1 (or the pseudogene TRBV3-2) to TRBJ2-6; 9 bases are shared with TRBD1. Sample: CD4+ T cells from PBMCs cultured without peptide, taken before COVID-19 vaccination. This receptor was taken from a human donor who received a COVID-19 vaccine. CDR3 in DNA: TGTGCCAGCAGCCAAGATGGATCGTTTCGACAGGGGGGCCCTGGGGCCAACGTCCTGACTTTC. Translated: CASSQDGSFRQGGPGANVLTF.